These T cell receptor beta chains were read from a single sample in a study of blood T cell repertoires in COVID-19. Clones were read by immunoSEQ multiplex PCR, and TCRdb kept only the in-frame ones, dropping some. The data show around 390,000 clones, about 87% seen once. The sample taken for sequencing was PBMCs or T cells enriched from blood (not recorded which). The receptors derive from a woman between 50 and 59 years old who had recovered from COVID-19. CDR3s include the opening cysteine and the closing phenylalanine or tryptophan. A D gene is named only where the DNA matches it firmly. Clone size is stated in some rows and not others, as once, few, many or a class when expanded.

D	V	size	length	J	DNA	CDR3
.	TRBV24-1	.	14	TRBJ1-2	TGTGCCACCAGTGATTCCTGGACAGAATATGGCTACACCTTC	CATSDSWTEYGYTF
TRBD1	TRBV5-8	.	12	TRBJ1-2	TGTGCCAACGCAGGGGGGAACTATGGCTACACCTTC	CANAGGNYGYTF
TRBD1	TRBV11-3	.	15	TRBJ1-6	TGTGCCAGCAGCACTACCGGGACAGGAGATTCACCCCTCCACTTT	CASSTTGTGDSPLHF
.	TRBV27	.	13	TRBJ2-7	TGTGCCAGCAGCCCAGGGTTAGCCTACGAGCAGTACTTC	CASSPGLAYEQYF
TRBD1	TRBV5-4	.	13	TRBJ1-2	TGTGCCAGCAGCCCGGGACAGGGGGGTGGCTACACCTTC	CASSPGQGGGYTF
.	TRBV2	few	15	TRBJ1-3	TGTGCCAGCAGTGAAACAAGGGGGGGAGGAAACACCATATATTTT	CASSETRGGGNTIYF
TRBD1	TRBV5-1	.	15	TRBJ2-2	TGCGCCAGCAGCTTCCGAGGGGGCCTCACCGGGGAGCTGTTTTTT	CASSFRGGLTGELFF
TRBD2	TRBV5-1	.	15	TRBJ2-3	TGCGCCAGCAGCTTGCCCAGCGGGGATGCAGATACGCAGTATTTT	CASSLPSGDADTQYF
.	TRBV19	.	13	TRBJ1-2	TGTGCCAGTAGTATCAAATTTAACTATGGCTACACCTTC	CASSIKFNYGYTF
TRBD1	TRBV5-1	.	14	TRBJ2-7	TGCGCCAGCAGCTCCGGGACAGGGACCTACGAGCAGTACTTC	CASSSGTGTYEQYF
.	TRBV20-1	.	14	TRBJ1-1	TGCAGTGCTAGTGCCAGGTCCCTGAACACTGAAGCTTTCTTT	CSASARSLNTEAFF
.	TRBV3-1/TRBV3-2	.	15	TRBJ1-6	TGTGCCAGCCCGCAGCGAAGCTCCTATAATTCACCCCTCCACTTT	CASPQRSSYNSPLHF
.	TRBV5-1	.	15	TRBJ2-3	TGCGCCAGCAGGGAGCGGGTTAGCCCGGCAGATACGCAGTATTTT	CASRERVSPADTQYF
.	TRBV27	few	15	TRBJ1-3	TGTGCCAGCAGTTTAGATGCCTCCGGGGGAAACACCATATATTTT	CASSLDASGGNTIYF
TRBD1	TRBV6-5	.	14	TRBJ1-2	TGTGCCAGCAGAGTGACAGGGACGGGCTATGGCTACACCTTC	CASRVTGTGYGYTF
TRBD1	TRBV7-8	.	15	TRBJ2-1	TGTGCCAGCAGCCGAGGGGGACAGGGATACAATGAGCAGTTCTTC	CASSRGGQGYNEQFF
TRBD2	TRBV4-2	.	15	TRBJ2-1	TGTGCCAGCAGCCAGACTAGCGGGTCTTACAATGAGCAGTTCTTC	CASSQTSGSYNEQFF
.	TRBV5-6	once	13	TRBJ2-7	TGTGCCAGCAGCCCAACCCCGACTAGCGAGCAGTACTTC	CASSPTPTSEQYF
TRBD1	TRBV30	once	15	TRBJ1-4	TGTGCCTGGAGTGACGCGACAGGGTGGAATGAAAAACTGTTTTTT	CAWSDATGWNEKLFF
.	TRBV9	.	13	TRBJ1-4	TGTGCCAGCCGCCCTGCGACAGATGAAAAACTGTTTTTT	CASRPATDEKLFF
.	TRBV9	.	15	TRBJ1-6	TGTGCCAGCAGCGGTGGACACACATATAATTCACCCCTCCACTTT	CASSGGHTYNSPLHF
TRBD1	TRBV7-8	few	15	TRBJ1-6	TGTGCCAGCAGCTCCTCGGGACAGGGTGATTCACCCCTCCACTTT	CASSSSGQGDSPLHF
.	TRBV12-3/TRBV12-4	.	13	TRBJ1-4	TGTGCCAGCAGTTTAATTCCGGTCGAAAAACTGTTTTTT	CASSLIPVEKLFF
TRBD2	TRBV7-3	.	16	TRBJ2-2	TGTGCCAGCAGCTTTGCGGGGGGCGAGAACACCGGGGAGCTGTTTTTT	CASSFAGGENTGELFF
.	TRBV6-5	.	12	TRBJ1-2	TGTGCCAGCAGCCACAGGATCTATGGCTACACCTTC	CASSHRIYGYTF
.	TRBV24-1	.	14	TRBJ2-2	TGTGCCACCAGTGGTGTACAGAGCTCCGGGGAGCTGTTTTTT	CATSGVQSSGELFF
.	TRBV28	.	14	TRBJ1-1	TGTGCCAGCAGTTCCATGAACGCACAGGGAAGGGCTTTCTTT	CASSSMNAQGRAFF
.	TRBV28	few	17	TRBJ2-1	TGTGCCAGCAGTCCAATTGGGCGGGCAATAGCAGAGAATGAGCAGTTCTTC	CASSPIGRAIAENEQFF
.	TRBV10-3	.	16	TRBJ2-3	TGTGCCATCAGTGACAGTGCAGGGGGGCTCACAGATACGCAGTATTTT	CAISDSAGGLTDTQYF
TRBD2	TRBV7-8	.	15	TRBJ2-5	TGTGCCAGCAGCCCTAATACCGGGGGAGGGGAGACCCAGTACTTC	CASSPNTGGGETQYF
.	TRBV2	.	13	TRBJ2-2	TGTGCCAGCGGAATTTCTAGCACCGGGGAGCTGTTTTTT	CASGISSTGELFF
.	TRBV19	.	14	TRBJ1-1	TGTGCCAGTAGTGGCAGGGGAATGAACACTGAAGCTTTCTTT	CASSGRGMNTEAFF
.	TRBV19	few	15	TRBJ2-3	TGTGCCAGTAGTATCCAAGCTAGCCGTATCGATACGCAGTATTTT	CASSIQASRIDTQYF
TRBD2	TRBV27	.	13	TRBJ2-7	TGTGCCAGCAAGCCCCTAGCGGGGCCCGAGCAGTACTTC	CASKPLAGPEQYF
TRBD2	TRBV4-3	.	16	TRBJ2-7	TGCGCCAGCAGCCAAGATCGGACTAGCGGGGGATCCGAGCAGTACTTC	CASSQDRTSGGSEQYF
TRBD1	TRBV2	.	14	TRBJ1-1	TGTGCCAGCAGTGTGACAGGGGTAATCACTGAAGCTTTCTTT	CASSVTGVITEAFF
.	TRBV30	.	11	TRBJ1-6	TGTGCCTGCCAAAATAATTCACCCCTCCACTTT	CACQNNSPLHF
TRBD1	TRBV28	.	13	TRBJ1-2	TGTGCCATTACGACAGGGGTGAGAAGTGGCTACACCTTC	CAITTGVRSGYTF
TRBD1	TRBV28	.	15	TRBJ1-5	TGTGCCACCACCCGACAGGGCGCTAACAATCAGCCCCAGCATTTT	CATTRQGANNQPQHF
TRBD1	TRBV11-2	.	17	TRBJ1-4	TGTGCCAGCAGCCCTCAAGACAGGGCCTATCGAAGTGAAAAACTGTTTTTT	CASSPQDRAYRSEKLFF
TRBD1	TRBV30	.	18	TRBJ1-3	TGTGCCTGGAGTACGGGCCTGGACAGGCCAAGCTCTGGAAACACCATATATTTT	CAWSTGLDRPSSGNTIYF
.	TRBV5-6	.	15	TRBJ1-2	TGTGCCAGCAGCTTGGAAGGGGGTCCCAACTATGGCTACACCTTC	CASSLEGGPNYGYTF
.	TRBV6-5	.	14	TRBJ1-1	TGTGCCAGCAGTTTAATCGCAGAGAACACTGAAGCTTTCTTT	CASSLIAENTEAFF
TRBD2	TRBV7-2	.	15	TRBJ2-1	TGTGCCAGCAGCCGGCGGGGGGGCCCCTACAATGAGCAGTTCTTC	CASSRRGGPYNEQFF
.	TRBV7-9	once	17	TRBJ2-3	TGTGCCAGCAGCTATTTGTCGCGGGGGCCCGGGGGGGATACGCAGTATTTT	CASSYLSRGPGGDTQYF
.	TRBV19	.	14	TRBJ2-2	TGTGCCAGTAGACGACAGGTTCACACCGGGGAGCTGTTTTTT	CASRRQVHTGELFF
.	TRBV28	.	12	TRBJ1-5	TGTGCCAGCAGTTCACTCAATCAGCCCCAGCATTTT	CASSSLNQPQHF
.	TRBV4-2	.	15	TRBJ2-2	TGTGCCAGCAGCCAAGTTCTAGGGAACACCGGGGAGCTGTTTTTT	CASSQVLGNTGELFF
TRBD1	TRBV24-1	once	15	TRBJ2-1	TGTGCCACTACCGGCGGGACAGGGGCCTACAATGAGCAGTTCTTC	CATTGGTGAYNEQFF
TRBD1	TRBV5-1	.	12	TRBJ2-1	TGCGCCAGCAGCTTTACAGGGGTTGGTCAGTTCTTC	CASSFTGVGQFF
.	TRBV24-1	.	13	TRBJ1-1	TGTGCCACCAGGAACAGATTGAACACTGAAGCTTTCTTT	CATRNRLNTEAFF
.	TRBV27	.	16	TRBJ1-6	TGTGCCAGCAGTGGGGAGGGGATCCCCGATAATTCACCCCTCCACTTT	CASSGEGIPDNSPLHF
TRBD2	TRBV9	.	16	TRBJ2-3	TGTGCCAGCAGCGGTAAAGCGGGGGGGCCCTCAGATACGCAGTATTTT	CASSGKAGGPSDTQYF